The source of this T cell receptor (beta chain) is a study of blood T cell repertoires in COVID-19. Whole-study context: Italy, Spain and the United States were the sources of the convalescent and acute COVID-19 samples.

In the original analysis: Estimation of nucleated cell counts relied on the amplification of reference gene primers. Generated by immunoSEQ multiplex PCR, the TCRdb table keeps only in-frame clones and is missing some. V and J calls and clone size come straight from that table; D and trimming were deduced from the DNA. Here the sample spans tens of thousands of clones, about 90% being singletons. Trimming shortened V by 6 bases and J by 7 bases, and 18 bases separated the two germline ends. The CDR3 sequence is 15 residues long. In germline, CDR1 is KGHSH, CDR2 LQKENI. This clonotype was sampled from a human donor in a cohort sampled during active COVID-19. The specimen was peripheral blood. The rearrangement uses TRBV18 and TRBJ1-4; D gene ambiguous. CDR3 in amino acids: CASSPSSTEGEKLFF. CDR3 bases: TGTGCCAGCTCCCCATCTTCTACAGAGGGTGAAAAACTGTTTTTT.